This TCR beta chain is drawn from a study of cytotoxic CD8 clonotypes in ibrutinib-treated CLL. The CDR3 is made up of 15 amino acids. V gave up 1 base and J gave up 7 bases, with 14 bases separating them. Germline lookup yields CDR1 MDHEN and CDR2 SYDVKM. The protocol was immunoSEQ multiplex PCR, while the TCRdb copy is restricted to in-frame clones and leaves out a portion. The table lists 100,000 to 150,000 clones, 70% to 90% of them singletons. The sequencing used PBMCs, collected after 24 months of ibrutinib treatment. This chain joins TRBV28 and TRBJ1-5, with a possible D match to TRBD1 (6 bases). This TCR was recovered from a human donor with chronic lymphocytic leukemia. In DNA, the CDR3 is TGTGCCAGCAGTTTATTTGAGGCAGGGGTCCAGCCCCAGCATTTT. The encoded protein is CASSLFEAGVQPQHF.